The clone carrying this TCR beta chain occurred a few times. The antigen remains unidentified. TCRdb re-called the 5' RACE reads through MiXCR, storing one row per CDR3 protein. Among 300,000 to 400,000 distinct CDR3 sequences, 20% to 25% were seen once, and the ten largest hold about 12%. This entry belongs to a study of T-cell memory formation after mild COVID-19. Findings of the study overall: Pre-infection memory harbored some responding clones, suggesting cross-reactive memory joined.

The TCR was taken from an adult woman who had mild COVID-19 (a few samples of this study predate the infection). Cell type and time point are not known. The sample consisted of PBMCs or a T cell subset sorted from them (not recorded which).

CDR3 sequence (DNA): TGTGCCAGCAGTTACTCGAGAGACAGGGGTTTCTCCTACGAGCAGTACTTC. Protein product: CASSYSRDRGFSYEQYF. The rearrangement links TRBV6-2 or TRBV6-3 to TRBJ2-7, with 8 bases lining up with TRBD1. Germline trimming cut 0 bases from V and 0 bases from J; bases unmatched to any gene: 7. The CDR3 loop spans 17 amino acids. Germline loops: CDR1 MNHEY, CDR2 SVGEGT.